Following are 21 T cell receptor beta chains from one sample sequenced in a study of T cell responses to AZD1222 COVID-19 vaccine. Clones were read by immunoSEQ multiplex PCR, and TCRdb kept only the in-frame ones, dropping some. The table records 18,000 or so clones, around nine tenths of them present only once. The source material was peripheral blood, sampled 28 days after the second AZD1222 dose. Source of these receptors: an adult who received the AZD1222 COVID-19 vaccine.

CDR3 DNA: TGTGCCAGCAGCGTAGATTCGGGGGTTGGGGGCTACACCTTC. Its translation: CASSVDSGVGGYTF. The chain combines TRBV9 with TRBJ1-2; D might be TRBD1 (5 bases). CDR3 length equals 14 residues. CDR1 and CDR2 (germline): SGDLS, YYNGEE. Trimming took 0 bases from V and 8 from J, leaving 14 bases between them.

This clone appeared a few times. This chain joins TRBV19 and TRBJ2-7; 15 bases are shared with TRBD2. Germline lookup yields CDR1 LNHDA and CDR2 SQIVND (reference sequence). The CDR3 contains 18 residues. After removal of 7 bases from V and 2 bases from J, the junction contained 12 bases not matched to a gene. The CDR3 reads CASTASGLAGGLAYEQYF. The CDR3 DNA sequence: TGTGCCAGTACCGCATCGGGACTAGCGGGAGGACTCGCCTACGAGCAGTACTTC. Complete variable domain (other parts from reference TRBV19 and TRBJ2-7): DGGITQSPKYLFRKEGQNVTLSCEQNLNHDAMYWYRQDPGQGLRLIYYSQIVNDFQKGDIAEGYSVSREKKESFPLTVTSAQKNPTAFYLCASTASGLAGGLAYEQYFGPGTRLTVT.

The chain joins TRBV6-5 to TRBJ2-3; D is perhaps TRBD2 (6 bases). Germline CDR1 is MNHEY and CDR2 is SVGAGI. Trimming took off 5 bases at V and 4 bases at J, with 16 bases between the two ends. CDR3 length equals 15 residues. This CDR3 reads CASSIQGSGADTQYF. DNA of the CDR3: TGTGCCAGCAGTATCCAGGGATCGGGGGCAGATACGCAGTATTTT.

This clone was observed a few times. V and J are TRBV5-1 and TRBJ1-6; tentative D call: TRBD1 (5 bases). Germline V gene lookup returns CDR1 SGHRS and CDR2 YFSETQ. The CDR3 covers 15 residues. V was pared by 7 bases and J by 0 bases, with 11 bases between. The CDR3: CASQEGSSYNSPLHF. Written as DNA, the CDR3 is TGCGCCAGCCAAGAGGGGAGCTCCTATAATTCACCCCTCCACTTT.

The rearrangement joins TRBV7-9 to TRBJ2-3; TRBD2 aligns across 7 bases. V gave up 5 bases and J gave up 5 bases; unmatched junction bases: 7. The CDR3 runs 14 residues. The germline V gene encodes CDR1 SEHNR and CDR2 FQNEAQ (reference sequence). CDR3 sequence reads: CASSRREEKDTQYF. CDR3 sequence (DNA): TGTGCCAGCAGCCGCCGGGAGGAGAAAGATACGCAGTATTTT.

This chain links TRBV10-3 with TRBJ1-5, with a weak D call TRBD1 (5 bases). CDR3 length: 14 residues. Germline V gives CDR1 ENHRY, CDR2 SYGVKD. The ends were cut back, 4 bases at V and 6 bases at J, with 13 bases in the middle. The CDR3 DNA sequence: TGTGCCATCAGTGGGGGGAGGGAAGGTCAGCCCCAGCATTTT. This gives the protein CAISGGREGQPQHF.

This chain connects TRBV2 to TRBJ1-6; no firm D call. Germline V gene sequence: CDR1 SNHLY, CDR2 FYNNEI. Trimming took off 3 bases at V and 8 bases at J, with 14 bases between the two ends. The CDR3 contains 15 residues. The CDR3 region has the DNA TGTGCCAGCAGTGAGCTGGCACCCTCGGATTCACCCCTCCACTTT. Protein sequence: CASSELAPSDSPLHF.

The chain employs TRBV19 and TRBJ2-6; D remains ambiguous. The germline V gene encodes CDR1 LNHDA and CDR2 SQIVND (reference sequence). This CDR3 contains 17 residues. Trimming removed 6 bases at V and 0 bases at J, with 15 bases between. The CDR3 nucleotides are TGTGCCAGTAGCCCGACGGATTCTAGCTCTGGGGCCAACGTCCTGACTTTC. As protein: CASSPTDSSSGANVLTF.

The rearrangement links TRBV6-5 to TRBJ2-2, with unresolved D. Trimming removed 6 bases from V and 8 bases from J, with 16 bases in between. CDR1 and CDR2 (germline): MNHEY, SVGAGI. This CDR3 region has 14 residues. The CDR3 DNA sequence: TGTGCCAGCAGAGACGAGCCCCGGGTGGGGGAGCTGTTTTTT. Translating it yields CASRDEPRVGELFF.

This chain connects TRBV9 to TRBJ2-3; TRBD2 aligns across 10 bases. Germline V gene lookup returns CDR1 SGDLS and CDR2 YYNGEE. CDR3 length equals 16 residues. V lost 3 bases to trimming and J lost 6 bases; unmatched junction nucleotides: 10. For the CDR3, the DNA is TGTGCCAGCAGCGCACTAGCGGGACCCCTGGGGGATACGCAGTATTTT. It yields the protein CASSALAGPLGDTQYF.

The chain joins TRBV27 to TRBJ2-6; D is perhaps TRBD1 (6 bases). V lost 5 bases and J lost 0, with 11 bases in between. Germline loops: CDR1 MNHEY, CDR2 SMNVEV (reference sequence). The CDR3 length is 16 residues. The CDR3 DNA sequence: TGTGCCAGCAGTCGGGGACAAATCTCTGGGGCCAACGTCCTGACTTTC. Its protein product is CASSRGQISGANVLTF.

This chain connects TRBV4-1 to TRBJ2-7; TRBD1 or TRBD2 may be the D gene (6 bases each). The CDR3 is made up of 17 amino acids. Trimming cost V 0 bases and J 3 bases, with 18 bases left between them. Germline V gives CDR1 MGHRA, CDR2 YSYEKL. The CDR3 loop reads CASSQDSAGTPDYEQYF. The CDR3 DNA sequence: TGCGCCAGCAGCCAAGATTCCGCGGGGACACCCGACTACGAGCAGTACTTC.

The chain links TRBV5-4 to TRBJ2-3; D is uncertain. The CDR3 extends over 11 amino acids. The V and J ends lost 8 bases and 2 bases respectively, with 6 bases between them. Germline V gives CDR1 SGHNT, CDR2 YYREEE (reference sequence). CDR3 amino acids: CASGPTDTQYF. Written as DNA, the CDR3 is TGTGCCAGTGGGCCCACAGATACGCAGTATTTT.

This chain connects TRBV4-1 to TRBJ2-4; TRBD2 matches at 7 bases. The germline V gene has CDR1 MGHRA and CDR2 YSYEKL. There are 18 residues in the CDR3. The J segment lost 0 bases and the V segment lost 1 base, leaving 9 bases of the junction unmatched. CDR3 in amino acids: CASSQGRPGGGAKNIQYF. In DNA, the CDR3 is TGCGCCAGCAGCCAAGGCCGACCCGGCGGGGGAGCCAAAAACATTCAGTACTTC.

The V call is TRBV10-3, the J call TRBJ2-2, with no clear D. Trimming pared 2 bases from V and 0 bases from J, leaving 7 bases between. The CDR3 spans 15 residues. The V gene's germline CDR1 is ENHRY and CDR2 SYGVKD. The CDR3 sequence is CAISEGRTNTGELFF. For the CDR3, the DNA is TGTGCCATCAGTGAGGGACGGACGAACACCGGGGAGCTGTTTTTT.

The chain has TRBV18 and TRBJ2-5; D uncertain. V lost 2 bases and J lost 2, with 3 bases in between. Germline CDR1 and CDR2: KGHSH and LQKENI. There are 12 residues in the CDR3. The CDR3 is CASSPIQETQYF. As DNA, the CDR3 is TGTGCCAGCTCACCAATACAAGAGACCCAGTACTTC.

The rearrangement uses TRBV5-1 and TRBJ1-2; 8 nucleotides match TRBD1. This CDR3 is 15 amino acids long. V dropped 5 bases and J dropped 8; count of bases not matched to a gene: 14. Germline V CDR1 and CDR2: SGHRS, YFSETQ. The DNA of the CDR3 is TGCGCCAGCAGATTCTGGGGACAGGAGACCGAAGGCTACACCTTC. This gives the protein CASRFWGQETEGYTF.

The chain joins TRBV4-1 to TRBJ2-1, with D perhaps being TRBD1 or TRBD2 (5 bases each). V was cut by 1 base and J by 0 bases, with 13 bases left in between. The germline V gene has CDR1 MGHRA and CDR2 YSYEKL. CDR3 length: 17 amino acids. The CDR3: CASSQAWLRGSYNEQFF. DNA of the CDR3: TGCGCCAGCAGCCAAGCCTGGTTGAGGGGCTCCTACAATGAGCAGTTCTTC.

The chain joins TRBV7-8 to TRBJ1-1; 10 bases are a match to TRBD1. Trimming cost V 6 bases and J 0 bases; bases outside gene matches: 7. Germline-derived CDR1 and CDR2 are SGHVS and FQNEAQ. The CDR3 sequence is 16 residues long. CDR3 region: CASRTGGIRLNTEAFF. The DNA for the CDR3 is TGTGCCAGCAGGACAGGGGGCATTCGTCTGAACACTGAAGCTTTCTTT.

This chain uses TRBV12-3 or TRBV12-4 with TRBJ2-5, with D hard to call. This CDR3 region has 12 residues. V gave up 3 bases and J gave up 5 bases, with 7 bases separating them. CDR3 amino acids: CASSFASETQYF. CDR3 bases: TGTGCCAGCAGTTTCGCATCCGAGACCCAGTACTTC.

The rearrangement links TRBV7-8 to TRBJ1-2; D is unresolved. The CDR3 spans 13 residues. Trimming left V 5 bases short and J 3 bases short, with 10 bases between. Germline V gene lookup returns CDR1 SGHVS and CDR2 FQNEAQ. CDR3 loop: CASSPGVDYGYTF. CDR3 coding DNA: TGTGCCAGCAGCCCCGGGGTGGACTATGGCTACACCTTC.